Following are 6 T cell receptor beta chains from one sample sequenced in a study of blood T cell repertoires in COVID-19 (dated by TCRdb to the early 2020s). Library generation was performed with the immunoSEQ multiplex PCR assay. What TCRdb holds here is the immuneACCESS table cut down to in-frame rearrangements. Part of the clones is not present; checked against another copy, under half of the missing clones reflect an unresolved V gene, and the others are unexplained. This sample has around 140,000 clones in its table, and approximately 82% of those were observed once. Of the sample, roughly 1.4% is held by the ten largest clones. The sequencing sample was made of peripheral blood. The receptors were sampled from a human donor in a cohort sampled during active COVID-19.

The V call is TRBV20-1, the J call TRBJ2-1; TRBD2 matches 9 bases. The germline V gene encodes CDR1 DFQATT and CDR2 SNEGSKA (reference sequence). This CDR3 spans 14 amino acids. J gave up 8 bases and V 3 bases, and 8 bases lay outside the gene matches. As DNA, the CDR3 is TGCAGTGCTAGTGGCGGGAGGGCCATAGATGAGCAGTTCTTC. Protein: CSASGGRAIDEQFF.

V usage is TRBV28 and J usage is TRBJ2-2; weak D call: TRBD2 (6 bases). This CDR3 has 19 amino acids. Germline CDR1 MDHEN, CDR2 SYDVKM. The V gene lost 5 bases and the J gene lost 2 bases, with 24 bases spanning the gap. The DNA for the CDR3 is TGTGCCAGCAGTCTACTACTGTCCCGGGCGGGGCAAAACACCGGGGAGCTGTTTTTT. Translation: CASSLLLSRAGQNTGELFF.

The DNA of the CDR3 is TGTGCCACCAGCAGGTACGGGACAGGTCTCAACGAGCAGTACTTC. Residues: CATSRYGTGLNEQYF. The chain is built from TRBV15 and TRBJ2-7, with 8 bases identical to TRBD1. With 3 bases clipped from V and 5 bases from J, the junction kept 9 bases outside the gene matches. The CDR3 extends over 15 amino acids. Germline values: CDR1 LNHNV, CDR2 YYDKDF (reference sequence).

CDR3 protein: CASSDSISGGADTQYF. The CDR3 nucleotides are TGTGCCAGCAGTGACTCGATCTCGGGAGGGGCAGATACGCAGTATTTT. V gene TRBV6-4 combines with J gene TRBJ2-3, with 8 nucleotides matching TRBD2. Germline V lookup: CDR1 MRHNA, CDR2 SNTAGT. Trimming cost V 0 bases and J 4 bases; bases outside gene matches: 6. The CDR3 loop spans 16 amino acids.

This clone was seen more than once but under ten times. Written as DNA, the CDR3 is TGCGCCAGTCCAATCGGGGTCCCCGGACTCTATGGCTACACCTTC. It specifies CASPIGVPGLYGYTF. The genes are TRBV23-1 and TRBJ1-2; D remains ambiguous. TRBV23-1 is an ORF, and what it does is uncertain. The CDR3 covers 15 residues. V was shortened by 9 bases and J by 4 bases, with 21 bases between the two germline ends.

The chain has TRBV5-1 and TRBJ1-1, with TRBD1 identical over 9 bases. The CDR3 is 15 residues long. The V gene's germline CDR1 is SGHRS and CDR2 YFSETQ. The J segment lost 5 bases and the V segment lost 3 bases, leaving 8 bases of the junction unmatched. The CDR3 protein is CASSWRQGGGTEAFF. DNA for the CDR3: TGCGCCAGCAGCTGGCGACAGGGGGGAGGAACTGAAGCTTTCTTT.